This T cell receptor (beta chain) came from a study of blood T cell repertoires in COVID-19. Overall study context: Specimens from acute and convalescent COVID-19 originated in the United States, Italy and Spain.

Clones were read by immunoSEQ multiplex PCR, and TCRdb kept only the in-frame ones, dropping some. The sample consists of roughly 200,000 clones, about 82% of them appearing once. There are 14 residues in the CDR3. Germline loops: CDR1 KGHDR, CDR2 SFDVKD. Trimming stripped 4 bases from V and 6 bases from J, with 13 bases between. V is TRBV24-1 and J is TRBJ2-3, with D hard to call. This TCR derives from a man aged 35 to 55 with acute COVID-19. The sample consisted of PBMCs or T cells enriched from blood (not recorded which). For the CDR3, the DNA is TGTGCCACCAGTGACCTGACTCGAACGGATACGCAGTATTTT. Encoded protein: CATSDLTRTDTQYF.